The table lists the clone carrying this T cell receptor beta chain with a count of one. Antigen: not known. In each case, RNA was isolated and then reverse transcribed into cDNA as the sequencing template. Generated by immunoSEQ multiplex PCR, the TCRdb table keeps only in-frame clones and is missing some. Of 170,000 or so clones detected, about 60% appear once; the ten largest clones hold over 9.5%. Treatment meaning: oral pan-JAK inhibitor, 5-10 mg twice daily. Alopecia areata patients gave lesional scalp punch biopsies and peripheral blood samples. The data are from a study of CD8+ T cells in alopecia areata. The study, taken as a whole, reports: Significant decreases in scalp clonality and expanded CD8+ clones followed tofacitinib treatment. Many expanded lesional clones persisted during tofacitinib (in both scalp and blood).

Germline V lookup: CDR1 MNHEY, CDR2 SMNVEV (reference sequence). The ends were cut back, 7 bases at V and 9 bases at J, with 15 bases in the middle. The CDR3 runs 13 residues. The receptor was isolated from a human donor with alopecia areata. The sample consisted of CD8+ T cells sorted from blood, taken at week 24, from a patient treated with tofacitinib. The chain couples TRBV27 to TRBJ2-2, with D perhaps matching TRBD2 (7 bases). CDR3 nucleotides: TGTGCCAGCAAGGGCGGGGGCGCGAGGGAGCTGTTTTTT. Its translation is CASKGGGARELFF.